The rows below give T cell receptor beta chains drawn from one sample of a study of OX40 agonist ivuxolimab in advanced cancers. Produced via immunoSEQ multiplex PCR; TCRdb's table is partial and in-frame only. The table shows about 22,000 clones, with roughly 83% occurring only once. Sequenced here: CD4+ or CD8+ T cells sorted from blood, sampled in a trial of the OX40 agonist ivuxolimab. These receptors were obtained from an adult with an advanced solid tumor such as melanoma, head and neck, liver or kidney cancer. The CDR3 runs from the conserved cysteine through the conserved F or W. A D gene is named only where the DNA matches it firmly. Clone size is given for some rows only: seen once, a few or many times, or a class if the clone is expanded.

d_call clone_size j_call v_call cdr3_nt cdr3_aa
NA NA TRBJ1-3 TRBV10-1 TGCGCCAGCAGTGAGAAGACGGACTCTGGAAACACCATATATTTT CASSEKTDSGNTIYF
NA NA TRBJ2-3 TRBV6-5 TGTGCCAGCAGTTACTACGGGACAAACACAGATACGCAGTATTTT CASSYYGTNTDTQYF
NA NA TRBJ2-1 TRBV5-5 TGTGCCAGCAGCCCGATAGGAGGGGGCACTCGGCCCAATGAGCAGTTCTTC CASSPIGGGTRPNEQFF
NA NA TRBJ2-3 TRBV6-5 TGTGCCAGCAGTTACTCGACGGGGAGTACAGATACGCAGTATTTT CASSYSTGSTDTQYF
NA NA TRBJ2-7 TRBV6-1 TGTGCCAGCAGTGGCATCGAAATCACAGGAGGTCAGTACTTC CASSGIEITGGQYF
NA NA TRBJ2-7 TRBV11-2 TGTGCCAGCAGCTTAGAGAGGGTTCTTCAGTACTTC CASSLERVLQYF
TRBD2 NA TRBJ2-7 TRBV13 TGTGCCAGCAGCTTATTAACTAGCGGGAGAAGTAGCCACGAGCAGTACTTC CASSLLTSGRSSHEQYF
TRBD1 NA TRBJ2-2 TRBV15 TGTGCCACCAGCAGGGACAGGGGGACCGGGGAGCTGTTTTTT CATSRDRGTGELFF
NA NA TRBJ2-1 TRBV5-1 TGCGCCAGCAGCTGGGGGAGTGAGCAGTTCTTC CASSWGSEQFF
NA once TRBJ2-2 TRBV7-3 TGTGCCAGCAGCCCCCTGTTGGGGGCAGGGGAGCTGTTTTTT CASSPLLGAGELFF
NA few TRBJ2-7 TRBV4-2 TGTGCCAGCAGCCCCAATCAGGCGTACGAGCAGTACTTC CASSPNQAYEQYF
NA NA TRBJ2-1 TRBV7-2 TGTGCCAGCAGCTTAAAGAATCGAGTTCCCAATGAGCAGTTCTTC CASSLKNRVPNEQFF
NA NA TRBJ1-2 TRBV27 TGTGCCAGCAGTTTAGGGCCGACAGGTCTCTATGGCTACACCTTC CASSLGPTGLYGYTF
NA NA TRBJ2-3 TRBV4-1 TGCGCCAGCAGCCCCCGGGGAGGGGGTATAGCAGATACGCAGTATTTT CASSPRGGGIADTQYF
NA NA TRBJ2-2 TRBV4-1 TGCGCCAGCAGCCACCGTAAAGAGACACCAAACACCGGGGAGCTGTTTTTT CASSHRKETPNTGELFF
TRBD2 NA TRBJ2-1 TRBV9 TGTGCCAGCAGCCCCGGACTAGCGGGAGCGTACAATGAGCAGTTCTTC CASSPGLAGAYNEQFF
TRBD1 once TRBJ2-5 TRBV27 TGTGCCAGCAGTAAACAGGGGAACCAAGAGACCCAGTACTTC CASSKQGNQETQYF
NA NA TRBJ2-5 TRBV2 TGTGCCAGTCTGGGACCCCAGAACCAAGAGACCCAGTACTTC CASLGPQNQETQYF
NA few TRBJ2-7 TRBV2 TGTGCCAGCAGCGCCCCGGATTGGGGGGTCTACGAGCAGTACTTC CASSAPDWGVYEQYF
TRBD1 once TRBJ1-5 TRBV28 TGTGCCTGCGGGACAGGGTTCAATCAGCCCCAGCATTTT CACGTGFNQPQHF
NA NA TRBJ2-7 TRBV19 TGTGCCAGTAGTTCCATAGGGTCCTTCCTCGAGCAGTACTTC CASSSIGSFLEQYF
NA NA TRBJ2-7 TRBV6-5 TGTGCCAGCAGTTACACCGGGACCGACTACGAGCAGTACTTC CASSYTGTDYEQYF
NA NA TRBJ1-1 TRBV5-1 TGCGCCAGCGGACGGACCGCGAACACTGAAGCTTTCTTT CASGRTANTEAFF
NA NA TRBJ1-2 TRBV10-2 TGCGCCAGCAGTCAGGGTTACTATGGCTACACCTTC CASSQGYYGYTF
NA NA TRBJ2-7 TRBV19 TGTGCCAGTAGTTGGCGGTCCGAGCAGTACTTC CASSWRSEQYF
TRBD2 few TRBJ2-3 TRBV9 TGTGCCAGCAGCGTAGCGTCGGGAGGGCCGGGAGATACGCAGTATTTT CASSVASGGPGDTQYF
NA few TRBJ1-2 TRBV19 TGTGCCAGTACCGAAGACTTCTATGGCTACACCTTC CASTEDFYGYTF
NA many TRBJ2-5 TRBV19 TGTGCCAGTAGCCCGACCATCCAAGAGACCCAGTACTTC CASSPTIQETQYF
NA NA TRBJ1-1 TRBV4-2 TGTGCCAGCAGCCCACATGGGGGGAACACTGAAGCTTTCTTT CASSPHGGNTEAFF
NA NA TRBJ2-1 TRBV7-3 TGTGCCAGCAGCCCTACGGATGGGAGGAATGAGCAGTTCTTC CASSPTDGRNEQFF
NA NA TRBJ2-7 TRBV7-6 TGTGCCAGCAGCTTAGCGAGTCACGCGGCCTACGAGCAGTACTTC CASSLASHAAYEQYF
TRBD1 NA TRBJ2-6 TRBV6-4 TGTGCCAGCAGTGGCCCCCCCGGGACAGGGGGCTCTGGGGCCAACGTCCTGACTTTC CASSGPPGTGGSGANVLTF
NA NA TRBJ2-7 TRBV7-2 TGTGCCAGCAGCTTAACCCCCAAGTACGAGCAGTACTTC CASSLTPKYEQYF
TRBD2 NA TRBJ2-7 TRBV6-1 TGTGCCAGCAGAGAGCGGGAGACGTCCTACGAGCAGTACTTC CASRERETSYEQYF
NA NA TRBJ1-1 TRBV5-4 TGTGCCAGCAGCTTGGACTGGACAGCTATAACCACCATGAACACTGAAGCTTTCTTT CASSLDWTAITTMNTEAFF
TRBD2 NA TRBJ2-1 TRBV4-1 TGCGCCAGCACCCCGATCGGGACTAGCGGAGGGGATGAGCAGTTCTTC CASTPIGTSGGDEQFF
NA NA TRBJ2-3 TRBV27 TGTGCCAGCAGTTGGGGGCCATTAGCCGATACGCAGTATTTT CASSWGPLADTQYF